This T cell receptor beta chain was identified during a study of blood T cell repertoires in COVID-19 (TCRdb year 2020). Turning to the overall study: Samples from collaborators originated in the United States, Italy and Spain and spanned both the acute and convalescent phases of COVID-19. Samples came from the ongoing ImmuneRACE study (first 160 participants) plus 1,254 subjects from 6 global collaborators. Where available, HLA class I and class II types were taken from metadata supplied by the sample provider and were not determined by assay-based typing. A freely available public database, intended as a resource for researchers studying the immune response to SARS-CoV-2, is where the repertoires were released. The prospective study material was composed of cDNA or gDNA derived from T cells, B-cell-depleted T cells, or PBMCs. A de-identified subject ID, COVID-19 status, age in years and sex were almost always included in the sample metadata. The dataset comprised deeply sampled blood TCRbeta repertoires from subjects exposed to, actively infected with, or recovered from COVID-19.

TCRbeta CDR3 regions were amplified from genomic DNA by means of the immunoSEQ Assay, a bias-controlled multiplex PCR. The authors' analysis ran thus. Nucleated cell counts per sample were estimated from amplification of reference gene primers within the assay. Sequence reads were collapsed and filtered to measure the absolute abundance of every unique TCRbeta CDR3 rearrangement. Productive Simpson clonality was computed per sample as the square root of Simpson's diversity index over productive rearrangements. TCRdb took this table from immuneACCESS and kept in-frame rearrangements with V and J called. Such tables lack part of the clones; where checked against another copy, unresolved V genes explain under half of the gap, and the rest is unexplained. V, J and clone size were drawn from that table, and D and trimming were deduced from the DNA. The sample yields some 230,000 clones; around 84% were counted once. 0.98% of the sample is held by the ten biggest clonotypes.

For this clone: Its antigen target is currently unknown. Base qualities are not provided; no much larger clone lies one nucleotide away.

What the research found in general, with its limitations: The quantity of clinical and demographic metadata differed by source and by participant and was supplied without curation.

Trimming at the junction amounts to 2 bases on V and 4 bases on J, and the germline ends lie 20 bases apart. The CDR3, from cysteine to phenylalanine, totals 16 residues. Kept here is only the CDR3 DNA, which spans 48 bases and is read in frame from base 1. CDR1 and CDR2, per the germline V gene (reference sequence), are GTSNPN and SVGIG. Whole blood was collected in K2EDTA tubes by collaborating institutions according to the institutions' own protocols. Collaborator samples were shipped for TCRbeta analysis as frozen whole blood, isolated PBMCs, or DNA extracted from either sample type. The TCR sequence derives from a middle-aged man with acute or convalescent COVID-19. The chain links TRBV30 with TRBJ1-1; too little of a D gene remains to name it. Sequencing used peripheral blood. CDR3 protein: CAWSLPRQVRLTEAFF. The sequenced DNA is TGTGCCTGGAGTTTGCCCAGGCAGGTAAGGCTCACTGAAGCTTTCTTT.